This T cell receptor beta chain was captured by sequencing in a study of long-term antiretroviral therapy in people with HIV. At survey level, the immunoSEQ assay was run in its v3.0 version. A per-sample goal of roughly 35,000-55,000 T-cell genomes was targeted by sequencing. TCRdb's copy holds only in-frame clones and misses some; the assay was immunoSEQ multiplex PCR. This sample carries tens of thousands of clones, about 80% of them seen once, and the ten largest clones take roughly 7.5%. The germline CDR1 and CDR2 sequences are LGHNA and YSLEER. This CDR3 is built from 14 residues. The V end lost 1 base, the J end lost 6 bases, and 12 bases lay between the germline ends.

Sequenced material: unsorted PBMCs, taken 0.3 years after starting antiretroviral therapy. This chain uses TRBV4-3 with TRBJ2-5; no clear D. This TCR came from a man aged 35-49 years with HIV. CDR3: CASSQAHTQQTQYF. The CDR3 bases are TGCGCCAGCAGCCAAGCGCACACCCAGCAGACCCAGTACTTC.